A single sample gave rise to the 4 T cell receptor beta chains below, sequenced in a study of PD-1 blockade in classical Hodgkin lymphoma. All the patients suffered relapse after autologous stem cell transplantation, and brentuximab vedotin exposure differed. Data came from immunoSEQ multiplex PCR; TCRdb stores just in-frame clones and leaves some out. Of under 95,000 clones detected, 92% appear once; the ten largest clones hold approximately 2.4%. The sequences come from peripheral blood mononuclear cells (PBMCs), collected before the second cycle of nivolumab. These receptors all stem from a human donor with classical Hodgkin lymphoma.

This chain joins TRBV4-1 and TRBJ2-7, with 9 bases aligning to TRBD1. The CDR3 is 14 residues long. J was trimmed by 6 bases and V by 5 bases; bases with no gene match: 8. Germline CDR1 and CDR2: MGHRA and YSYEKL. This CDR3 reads CASSTQDRGGEQYF. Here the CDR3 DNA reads TGCGCCAGCAGCACCCAGGACAGGGGAGGCGAGCAGTACTTC.

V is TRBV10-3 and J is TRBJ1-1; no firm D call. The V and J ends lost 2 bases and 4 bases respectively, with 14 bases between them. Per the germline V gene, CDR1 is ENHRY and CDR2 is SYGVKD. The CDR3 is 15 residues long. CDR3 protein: CAISEGEGLATEAFF. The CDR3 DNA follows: TGTGCCATCAGTGAGGGGGAGGGTTTGGCCACTGAAGCTTTCTTT.

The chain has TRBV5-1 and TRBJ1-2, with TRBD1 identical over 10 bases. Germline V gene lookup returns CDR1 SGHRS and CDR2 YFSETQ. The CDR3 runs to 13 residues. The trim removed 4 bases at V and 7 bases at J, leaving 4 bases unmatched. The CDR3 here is CASSMTGGGGYTF. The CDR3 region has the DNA TGCGCCAGCAGCATGACAGGGGGCGGTGGCTACACCTTC.

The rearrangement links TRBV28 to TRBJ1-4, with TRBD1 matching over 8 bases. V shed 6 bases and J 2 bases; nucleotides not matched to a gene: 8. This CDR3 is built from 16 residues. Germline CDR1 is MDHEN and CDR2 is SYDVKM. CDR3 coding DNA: TGTGCCAGCAGGGAGCAGGGGGCCAGTACTAATGAAAAACTGTTTTTT. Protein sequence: CASREQGASTNEKLFF.